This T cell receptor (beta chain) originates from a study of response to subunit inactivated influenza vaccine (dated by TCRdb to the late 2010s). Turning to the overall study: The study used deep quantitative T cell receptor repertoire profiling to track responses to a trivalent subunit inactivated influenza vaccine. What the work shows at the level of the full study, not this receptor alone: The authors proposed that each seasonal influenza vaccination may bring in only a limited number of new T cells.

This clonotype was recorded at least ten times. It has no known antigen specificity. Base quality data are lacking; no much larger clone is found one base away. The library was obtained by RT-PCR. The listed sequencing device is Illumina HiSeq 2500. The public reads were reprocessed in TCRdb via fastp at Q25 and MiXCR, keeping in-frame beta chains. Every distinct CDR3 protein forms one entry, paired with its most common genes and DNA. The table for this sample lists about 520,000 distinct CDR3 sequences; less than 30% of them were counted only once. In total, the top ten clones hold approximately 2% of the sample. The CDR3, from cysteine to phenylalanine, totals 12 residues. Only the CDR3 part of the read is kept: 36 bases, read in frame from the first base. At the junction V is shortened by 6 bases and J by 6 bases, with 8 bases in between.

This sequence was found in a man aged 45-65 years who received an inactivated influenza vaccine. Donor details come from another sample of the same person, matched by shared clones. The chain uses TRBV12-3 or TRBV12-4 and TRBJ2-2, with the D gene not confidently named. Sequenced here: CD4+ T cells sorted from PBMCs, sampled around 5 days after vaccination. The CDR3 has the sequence CASRTPPGELFF. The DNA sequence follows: TGTGCCAGCAGGACACCCCCCGGGGAGCTGTTTTTT.